This T cell receptor (beta chain) derives from a study of identical twins. Study-wide results and limits: Low generation-probability sequences were in excess among twin-shared out-of-frame alpha sequences. The authors noted that invariant MAIT and iNKT cells could partly confound zero-insertion analyses.

CDR3 length: 12 residues. Looked up from germline, CDR1 is MDHEN and CDR2 is SYDVKM. Trimming stripped 4 bases from V and 4 bases from J, with 7 bases between. A note on this clonotype: No antigen is known for it.

Template switching supplied a universal primer site; unique molecular identifiers were carried on the cDNA. Each CDR3 protein is one row after TCRdb ran MiXCR on the 5' RACE reads. The sample has approximately 700,000 distinct CDR3 sequences, around 6.1% seen once. The origin of this receptor is a man younger than 30 in good health. The chain couples TRBV28 to TRBJ1-2; D unclear. Sequences were obtained from naive T cells sorted from blood. CDR3 loop: CASSWRRYGYTF. CDR3 DNA sequence: TGTGCCAGCAGTTGGCGTCGCTATGGCTACACCTTC.